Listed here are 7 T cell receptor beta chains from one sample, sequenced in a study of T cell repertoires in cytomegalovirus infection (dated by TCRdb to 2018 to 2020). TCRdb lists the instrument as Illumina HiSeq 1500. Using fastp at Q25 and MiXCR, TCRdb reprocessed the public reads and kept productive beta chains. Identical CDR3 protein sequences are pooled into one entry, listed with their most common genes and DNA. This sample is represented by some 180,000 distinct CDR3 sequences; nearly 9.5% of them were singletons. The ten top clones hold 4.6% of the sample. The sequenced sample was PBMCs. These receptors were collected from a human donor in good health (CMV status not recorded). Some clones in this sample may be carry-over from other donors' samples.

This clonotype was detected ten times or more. The CDR3 loop is CASSLKGVAYNEQFF. DNA of the CDR3: TGTGCCAGCAGTTTAAAGGGGGTGGCCTACAATGAGCAGTTCTTC. The chain combines TRBV12-3 or TRBV12-4 with TRBJ2-1, with TRBD1 as a possible D gene (6 bases). The V gene lost 2 bases and the J gene lost 2 bases, with 10 bases spanning the gap. This CDR3 has 15 residues.

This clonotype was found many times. CDR3 coding DNA: TGTGCCAGCAGCTTAGAGCCTCCGAGGGGCTCTGGAAACACCATATATTTT. It codes for CASSLEPPRGSGNTIYF. The chain has TRBV7-2 and TRBJ1-3; D possibly corresponds to TRBD1 (5 bases). CDR3 size: 17 residues. Germline CDR1 is SGHTA and CDR2 is FQGNSA. Deletions cut 1 base from V and 0 bases from J, with 13 bases between.

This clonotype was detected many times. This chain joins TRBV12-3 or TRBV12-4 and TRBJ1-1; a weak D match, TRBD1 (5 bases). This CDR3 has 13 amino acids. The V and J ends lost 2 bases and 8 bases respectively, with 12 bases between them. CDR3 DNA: TGTGCCAGCAGTTTATCGGGGACGCGGGAAGCTTTCTTT. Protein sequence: CASSLSGTREAFF.

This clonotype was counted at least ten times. Here the CDR3 reads CASSYRSGLNNEQFF. CDR3 nucleotides: TGTGCCAGCAGTTACCGCTCGGGACTAAACAATGAGCAGTTCTTC. This chain links TRBV6-5 with TRBJ2-1, with TRBD2 matching 7 bases. The CDR3 has 15 residues. The germline gives CDR1 MNHEY, CDR2 SVGAGI. J gave up 5 bases and V 2 bases, and 6 bases lay outside the gene matches.

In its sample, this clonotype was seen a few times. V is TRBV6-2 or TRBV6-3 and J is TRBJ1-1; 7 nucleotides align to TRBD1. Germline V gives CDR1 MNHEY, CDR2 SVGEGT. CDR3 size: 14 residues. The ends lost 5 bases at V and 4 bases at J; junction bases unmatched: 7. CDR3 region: CASSKTGLGTEAFF. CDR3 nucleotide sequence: TGTGCCAGCAGTAAGACAGGGTTGGGCACTGAAGCTTTCTTT.

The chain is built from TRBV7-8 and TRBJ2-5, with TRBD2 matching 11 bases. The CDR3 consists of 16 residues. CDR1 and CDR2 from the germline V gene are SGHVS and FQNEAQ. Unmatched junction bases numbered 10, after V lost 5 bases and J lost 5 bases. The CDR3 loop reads CASSLLSGGAKETQYF. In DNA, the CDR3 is TGTGCCAGCAGCCTACTTAGCGGGGGGGCCAAGGAGACCCAGTACTTC.

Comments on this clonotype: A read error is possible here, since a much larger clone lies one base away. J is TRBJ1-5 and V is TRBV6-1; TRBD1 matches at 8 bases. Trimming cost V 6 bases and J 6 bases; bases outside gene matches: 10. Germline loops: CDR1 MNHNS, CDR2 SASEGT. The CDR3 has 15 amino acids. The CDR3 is CASRRGTGVIQPQHF. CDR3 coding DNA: TGTGCCAGCAGACGCGGGACAGGAGTCATTCAGCCCCAGCATTTT.